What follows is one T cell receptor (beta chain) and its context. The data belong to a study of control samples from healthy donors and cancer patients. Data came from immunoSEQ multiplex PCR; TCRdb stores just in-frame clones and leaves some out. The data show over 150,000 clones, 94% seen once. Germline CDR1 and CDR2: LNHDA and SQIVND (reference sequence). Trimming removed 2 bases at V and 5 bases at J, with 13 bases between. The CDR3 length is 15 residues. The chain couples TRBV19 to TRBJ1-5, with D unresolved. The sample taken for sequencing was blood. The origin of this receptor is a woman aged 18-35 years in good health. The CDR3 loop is CASSIPPVSDQPQHF. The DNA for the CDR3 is TGTGCCAGTAGTATACCCCCAGTGTCCGATCAGCCCCAGCATTTT.